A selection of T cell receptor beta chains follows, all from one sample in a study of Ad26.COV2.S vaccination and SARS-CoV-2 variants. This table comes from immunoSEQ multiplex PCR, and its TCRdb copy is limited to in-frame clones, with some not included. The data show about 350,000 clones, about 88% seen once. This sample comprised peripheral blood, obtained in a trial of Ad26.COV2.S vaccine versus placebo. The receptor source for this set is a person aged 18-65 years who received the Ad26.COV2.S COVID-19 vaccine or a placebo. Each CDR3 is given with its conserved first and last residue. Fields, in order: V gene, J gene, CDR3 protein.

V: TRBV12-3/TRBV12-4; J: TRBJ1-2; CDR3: CASSLGRGYGYTF
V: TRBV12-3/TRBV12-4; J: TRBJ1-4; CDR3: CASVRGRGEKLFF
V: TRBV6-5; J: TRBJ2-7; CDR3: CASSGQGAGEQYF
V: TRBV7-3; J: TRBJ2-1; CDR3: CASSPAGTVGLAGVGEQFF
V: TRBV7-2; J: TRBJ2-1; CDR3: CASSLAPGTSGNEQFF
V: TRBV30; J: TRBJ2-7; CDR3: CAWSPGSYEQYF
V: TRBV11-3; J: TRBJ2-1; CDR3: CASSAGTSGRPYDEQFF
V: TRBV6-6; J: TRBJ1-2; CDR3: CASSYLKRQGYGYTF
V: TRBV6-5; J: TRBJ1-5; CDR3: CASSSRQGGNQPQHF
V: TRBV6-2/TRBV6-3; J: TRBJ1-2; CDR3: CASSYSHREIPTF
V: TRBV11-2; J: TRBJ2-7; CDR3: CASSLLGTAITYEQYF
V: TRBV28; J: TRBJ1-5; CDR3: CASTFTGGNQPQHF
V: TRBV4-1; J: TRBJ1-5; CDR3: CASRRENRDLNQPQHF
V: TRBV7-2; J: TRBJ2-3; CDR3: CASSPPGLAGGTDTQYF
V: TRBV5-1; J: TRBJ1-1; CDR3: CASTAGQGYMNTEAFF
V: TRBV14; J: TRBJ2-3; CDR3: CASSRSGDTQYF
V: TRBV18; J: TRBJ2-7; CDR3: CASSPETGRSYEQYF
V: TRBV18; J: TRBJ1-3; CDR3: CASSPEVLISGNTIYF
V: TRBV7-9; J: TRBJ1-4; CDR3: CASSLNTGGREKLFF
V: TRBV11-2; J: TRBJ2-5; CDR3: CASSLRDNQETQYF
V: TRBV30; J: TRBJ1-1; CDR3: CAWGQGIMNTEAFF
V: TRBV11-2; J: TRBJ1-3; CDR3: CASSFSWTGYGSGNTIYF
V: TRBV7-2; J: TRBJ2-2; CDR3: CASSPQIVLGPGELFF
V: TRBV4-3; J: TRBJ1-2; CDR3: CASSQKRGRLIGHGYTF
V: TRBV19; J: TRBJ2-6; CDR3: CASSPASFSGANVLTF
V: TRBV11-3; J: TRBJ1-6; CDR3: CASSLLPTGPLHF
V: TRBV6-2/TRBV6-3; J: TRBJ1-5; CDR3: CASSLGDRGVNQPQHF
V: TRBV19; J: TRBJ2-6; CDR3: CASSLRVAGANVLTF
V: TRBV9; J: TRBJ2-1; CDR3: CASSVDTADSYNEQFF
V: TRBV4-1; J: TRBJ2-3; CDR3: CASSLTETDTQYF
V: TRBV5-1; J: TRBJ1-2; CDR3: CASSSGQGSDGYTF
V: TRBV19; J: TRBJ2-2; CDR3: CASSSTGTGELFF
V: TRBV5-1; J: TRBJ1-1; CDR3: CASSSLQVRGTEAFF
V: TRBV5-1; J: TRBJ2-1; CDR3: CASSTLVMGEQFF
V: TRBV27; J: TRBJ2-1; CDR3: CASRGWASGSINEQFF
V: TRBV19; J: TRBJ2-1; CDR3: CASSRTRDSPYNEQFF
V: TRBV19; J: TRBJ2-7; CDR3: CASSTAVHYEQYF
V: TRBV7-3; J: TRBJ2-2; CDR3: CASSREASGTGELFF
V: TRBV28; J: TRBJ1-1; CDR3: CASSPATVRGTEAFF
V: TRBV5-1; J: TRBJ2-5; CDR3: CASSLASGGAGGETQYF
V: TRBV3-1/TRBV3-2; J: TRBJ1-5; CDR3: CASSQAAGQGVRSNQPQHF
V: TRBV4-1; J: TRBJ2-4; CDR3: CASSHGTSGMVGAKNIQYF
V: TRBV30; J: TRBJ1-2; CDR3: CAWSSGGTGGYTF
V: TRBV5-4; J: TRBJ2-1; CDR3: CASHGQGNAGGNEQFF
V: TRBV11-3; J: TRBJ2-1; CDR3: CASSLVGQGIDEQFF
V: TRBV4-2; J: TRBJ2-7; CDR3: CASSQAGQGSYEQYF
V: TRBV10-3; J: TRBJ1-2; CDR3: CAISDLGREGYGYTF
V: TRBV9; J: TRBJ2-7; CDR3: CASSVDWTSGIYEQYF
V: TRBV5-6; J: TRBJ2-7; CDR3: CASSFGGDFYEQYF
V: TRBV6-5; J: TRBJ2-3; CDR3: CASSSAQPALTDTQYF
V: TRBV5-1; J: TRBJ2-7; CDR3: CASRGQGTDEQYF
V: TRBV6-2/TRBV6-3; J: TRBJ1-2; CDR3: CASSSGVYYGYTF
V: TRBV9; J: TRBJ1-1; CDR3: CASSAEGPTEAFF
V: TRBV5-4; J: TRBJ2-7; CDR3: CASSAPGQGDEQYF
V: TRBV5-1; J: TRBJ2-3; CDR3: CASSLAAAKDTDTQYF